This TCR beta chain was obtained from a study of blood T cell repertoires in COVID-19. As for the study in general: Acute-phase and convalescent COVID-19 samples originated in the United States, Italy and Spain. PBMCs, B-cell-depleted T cells, or T cells were the source of the cDNA or gDNA that made up the material.

V shed 3 bases, J shed 5 bases, and the junction held 5 bases outside the gene matches. CDR1 and CDR2 from the germline V gene are MNHEY and SMNVEV (reference sequence). The CDR3 has 14 amino acids. Study processing details: Nucleated cell counts were estimated from reference gene primer amplification. Profiled with immunoSEQ multiplex PCR; TCRdb holds only in-frame clones, not every one. Clone size and the V and J calls come from that table; the DNA yielded D and trimming. The sample consists of 150,000 to 200,000 clones, around nine tenths of them appearing once. The chain couples TRBV27 to TRBJ2-7; 9 positions agree with TRBD1. The sequenced material came from peripheral blood. The receptor was derived from a human donor in a cohort sampled during active COVID-19. CDR3 coding DNA: TGTGCCAGCAGTTTTTGGGGACAGGGCGACGAGCAGTACTTC. It codes for CASSFWGQGDEQYF.